The sequence of this T cell receptor (beta chain) was determined in a study of T cell responses to AZD1222 COVID-19 vaccine. Whole-study context: Pooling was applied to second doses at about 4 or about 12 weeks. Notes on the study in general: At study baseline, merely six AZD1222 recipients were seropositive. Receipt of two AZD1222 doses was followed by a rise in Spike-specific TCR breadth and depth. It should be noted that donors were predominantly white British and more often female, and clonal diversity was possibly underestimated.

The data were produced by immunoSEQ multiplex PCR, yet TCRdb's version contains in-frame clones alone and is incomplete. Of fewer than 200,000 clones listed, around 89% are singletons. Comments on this clone: The target antigen is unknown.

Per the germline V gene, CDR1 is LGHNT and CDR2 is FRNRAP. Deletions cut 1 base from V and 10 bases from J, with 17 bases between. This CDR3 contains 16 residues. The sequencing used peripheral blood, collected on day 0 of AZD1222 vaccination. The V gene is TRBV12-5, the J gene TRBJ1-6; TRBD1 is a possible D gene (6 bases). The TCR originated in an adult in good health. The CDR3 nucleotides read TGTGCTAGTGGTTTGGACGGGGCAGGGGTAGGGTCACCCCTCCACTTT. Protein: CASGLDGAGVGSPLHF.